This T cell receptor (beta chain) was recorded in a study of blood T cell repertoires in COVID-19. Study background: Samples taken during acute and convalescent COVID-19 were collected in the United States, Italy and Spain. The analysed material was cDNA or gDNA that came from T cells, B-cell-depleted T cells, or PBMCs.

Original handling: Nucleated cell counts were estimated from reference gene primer amplification. Data came from immunoSEQ multiplex PCR; TCRdb stores just in-frame clones and leaves some out. V and J calls and clone size are those listed in that table; D and trimming were worked out from the DNA. The profile covers hundreds of thousands of clones, with 70% to 90% appearing a single time and roughly 1.4% taken by the ten largest. Germline loops: CDR1 LGHDT, CDR2 YNNKEL (reference sequence). Deletions cut 1 base from V and 8 bases from J, with 14 bases between. The CDR3 length is 14 residues. Sequencing was performed on peripheral blood. This sequence joins TRBV3-1 (or the pseudogene TRBV3-2) and TRBJ1-2, with D perhaps matching TRBD1 (5 bases). The sequence was obtained from a woman aged 30 to 39 with active or convalescent COVID-19. CDR3 region: CASSQVWQGGGYTF. The DNA for the CDR3 is TGTGCCAGCAGCCAAGTTTGGCAGGGAGGAGGCTACACCTTC.